The 10 T cell receptor beta chains below all came from one sample that was sequenced in a study of technical replicates of blood from a handful of donors (dated by TCRdb to about 2017). The library was made by the immunoSEQ multiplex PCR assay. The clones in this table, taken by TCRdb from immuneACCESS, are in-frame only. Not every clone is retained; where verified, under half of the shortfall comes from an unresolved V gene, and the cause of the rest is unknown. The sample table records 82,000 or so clones; approximately 96% of these occur just once. Of the sample, about 0.36% is held by the ten largest clones. Sample: T cells isolated from PBMCs. Source of these receptors: a human donor in good health.

In this sample, this clone turned up once. The V and J genes are TRBV7-9 and TRBJ2-2; 10 nucleotides match TRBD2. Germline CDR1 SEHNR, CDR2 FQNEAQ (reference sequence). This CDR3 has 14 amino acids. Germline trimming cut 11 bases from V and 2 bases from J; bases unmatched to any gene: 5. The CDR3 coding sequence is TGTGCCTCGCGGACTAGCGGTAACACCGGGGAGCTGTTTTTT. Protein sequence: CASRTSGNTGELFF.

V is TRBV2 and J is TRBJ2-1, with 11 nucleotides matching TRBD2. The germline V gene encodes CDR1 SNHLY and CDR2 FYNNEI. The CDR3 loop spans 14 amino acids. V was pared by 3 bases and J by 12 bases, with 7 bases of the junction left unmatched. The CDR3 DNA is TGTGCCAGCAGTGAGCCGGGACTAGCGGAGTTGCAGTTCTTC. It codes for CASSEPGLAELQFF.

This chain joins TRBV5-1 and TRBJ2-7; 11 nucleotides agree with TRBD1. This CDR3 contains 14 residues. Germline CDR1 and CDR2: SGHRS and YFSETQ. The ends lost 1 base at V and 4 bases at J; junction bases unmatched: 1. In DNA form, the CDR3 reads TGCGCCAGCAGCTTGAGGGACAGGGGGTACGAGCAGTACTTC. Protein product: CASSLRDRGYEQYF.

V and J are TRBV27 and TRBJ2-1; weak D call: TRBD2 (6 bases). This CDR3 contains 16 residues. Germline V gene data show CDR1 as MNHEY and CDR2 as SMNVEV (reference sequence). Deletions cut 2 bases from V and 8 bases from J, with 19 bases between. CDR3 nucleotides: TGTGCCAGCAGTTTACCCCGGGAGAATTTAGGAGATGAGCAGTTCTTC. Encoded protein: CASSLPRENLGDEQFF.

The CDR3 loop reads CASVRQGSYGYTF. The CDR3 nucleotides read TGTGCCAGCGTAAGACAGGGCTCCTATGGCTACACCTTC. This rearrangement joins TRBV28 to TRBJ1-2; TRBD1 matches at 7 bases. Per the germline V gene, CDR1 is MDHEN and CDR2 is SYDVKM. V dropped 8 bases and J dropped 4; count of bases not matched to a gene: 7. The CDR3 loop spans 13 amino acids.

The V and J genes are TRBV7-2 and TRBJ2-1; TRBD1 is a possible D gene (5 bases). The CDR3 is 14 residues long. Trimming pared 0 bases from V and 3 bases from J, leaving 6 bases between. CDR1 and CDR2 (germline): SGHTA, FQGNSA. CDR3 protein: CASSLAGDYNEQFF. The CDR3 coding sequence is TGTGCCAGCAGCTTAGCAGGGGACTACAATGAGCAGTTCTTC.

J is TRBJ2-1 and V is TRBV29-1; TRBD1 agrees at 10 bases. J lost 9 bases, V lost 3 bases, and 8 bases had no gene match. This CDR3 is built from 14 residues. The germline V gene has CDR1 SQVTM and CDR2 ANQGSEA. The CDR3 coding sequence is TGCAGCGTTGAGACAGGGGGCGCGCGCAGTGAGCAGTTCTTC. This encodes CSVETGGARSEQFF.

The genes are TRBV10-3 and TRBJ2-1; TRBD2 aligns across 10 bases. CDR3 size: 13 residues. The germline V gene encodes CDR1 ENHRY and CDR2 SYGVKD. The V segment lost 5 bases and the J segment 6 bases; nucleotides outside the gene matches: 1. CDR3 sequence reads: CAISLAGVNEQFF. Here the CDR3 DNA reads TGTGCCATCAGTCTAGCGGGAGTCAATGAGCAGTTCTTC.

The chain uses TRBV27 and TRBJ2-1; no reliable D call. Germline CDR1 is MNHEY and CDR2 is SMNVEV (reference sequence). This CDR3 region has 17 residues. Trimming removed 0 bases at V and 1 base at J, with 13 bases between. CDR3 sequence (DNA): TGTGCCAGCAGTTTATCACCCCAAAGCTATTCCTACAATGAGCAGTTCTTC. Translating gives CASSLSPQSYSYNEQFF.

As concerns this clone: This specimen includes other DNA sequences encoding the same CDR3. The chain couples TRBV9 to TRBJ1-1; D unresolved. This CDR3 has 14 amino acids. Between the trimmed V and J ends, which lost 0 bases and 1 base, there was a span of 7 bases. CDR1 SGDLS and CDR2 YYNGEE come from the germline V gene. CDR3 in amino acids: CASSVGPRNTEAFF. The CDR3 DNA sequence: TGTGCCAGCAGCGTAGGTCCGAGGAACACTGAAGCTTTCTTT.